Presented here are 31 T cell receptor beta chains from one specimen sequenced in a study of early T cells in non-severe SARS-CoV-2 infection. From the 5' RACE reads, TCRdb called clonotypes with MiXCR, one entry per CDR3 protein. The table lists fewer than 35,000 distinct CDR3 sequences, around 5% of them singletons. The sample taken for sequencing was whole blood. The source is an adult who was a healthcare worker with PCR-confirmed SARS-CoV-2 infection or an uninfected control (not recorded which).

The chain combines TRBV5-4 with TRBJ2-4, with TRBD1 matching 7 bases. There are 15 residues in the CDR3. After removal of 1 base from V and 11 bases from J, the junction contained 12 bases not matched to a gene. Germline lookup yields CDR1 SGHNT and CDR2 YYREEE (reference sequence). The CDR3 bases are TGTGCCAGCAGCTTGAATACAGGGGCCCAAATTCTTCAGTACTTC. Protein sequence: CASSLNTGAQILQYF.

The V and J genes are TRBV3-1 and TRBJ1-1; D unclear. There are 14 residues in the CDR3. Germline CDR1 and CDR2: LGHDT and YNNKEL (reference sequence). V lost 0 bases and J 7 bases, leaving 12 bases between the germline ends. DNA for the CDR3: TGTGCCAGCAGCCAAGATAAAGGGCCGGATGAAGCTTTCTTT. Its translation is CASSQDKGPDEAFF.

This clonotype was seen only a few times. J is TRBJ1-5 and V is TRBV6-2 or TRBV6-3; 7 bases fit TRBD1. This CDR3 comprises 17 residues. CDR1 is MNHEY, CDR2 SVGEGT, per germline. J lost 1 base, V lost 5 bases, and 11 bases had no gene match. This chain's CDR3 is CASSDEWGQLSNQPQHF. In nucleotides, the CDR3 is TGTGCCAGCAGTGATGAATGGGGACAGCTCAGCAATCAGCCCCAGCATTTT.

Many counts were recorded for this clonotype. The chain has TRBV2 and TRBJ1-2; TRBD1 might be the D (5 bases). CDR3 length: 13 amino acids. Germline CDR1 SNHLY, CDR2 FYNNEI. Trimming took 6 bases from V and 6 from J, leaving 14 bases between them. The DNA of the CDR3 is TGTGCCAGCAGGCGGGTAGGGGCGGATGGCTACACCTTC. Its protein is CASRRVGADGYTF.

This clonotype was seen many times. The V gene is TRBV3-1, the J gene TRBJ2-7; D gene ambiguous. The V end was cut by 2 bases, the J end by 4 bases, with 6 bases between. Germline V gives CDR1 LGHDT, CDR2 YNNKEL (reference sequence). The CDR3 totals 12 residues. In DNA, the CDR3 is TGTGCCAGCAGCCAAAGGCTTTACGAGCAGTACTTC. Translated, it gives CASSQRLYEQYF.

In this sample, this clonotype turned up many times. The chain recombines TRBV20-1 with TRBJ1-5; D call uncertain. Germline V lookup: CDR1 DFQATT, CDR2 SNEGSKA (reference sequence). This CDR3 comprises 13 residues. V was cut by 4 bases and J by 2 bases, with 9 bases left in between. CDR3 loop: CSATGLGNQPQHF. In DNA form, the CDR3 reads TGCAGTGCTACGGGGTTGGGCAATCAGCCCCAGCATTTT.

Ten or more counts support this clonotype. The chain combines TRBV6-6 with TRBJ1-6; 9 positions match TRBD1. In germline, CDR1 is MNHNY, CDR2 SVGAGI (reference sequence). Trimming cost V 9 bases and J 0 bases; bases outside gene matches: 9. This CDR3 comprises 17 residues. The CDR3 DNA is TGTGCCAGTTCGACTGGGACAGGGAGCTCCTATAATTCACCCCTCCACTTT. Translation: CASSTGTGSSYNSPLHF.

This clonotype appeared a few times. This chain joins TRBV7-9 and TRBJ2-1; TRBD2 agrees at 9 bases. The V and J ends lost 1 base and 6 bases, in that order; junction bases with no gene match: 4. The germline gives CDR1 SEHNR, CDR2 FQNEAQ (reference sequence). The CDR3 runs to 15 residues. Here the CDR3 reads CASSLGASGINEQFF. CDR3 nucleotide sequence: TGTGCCAGCAGCTTAGGTGCTAGCGGGATCAATGAGCAGTTCTTC.

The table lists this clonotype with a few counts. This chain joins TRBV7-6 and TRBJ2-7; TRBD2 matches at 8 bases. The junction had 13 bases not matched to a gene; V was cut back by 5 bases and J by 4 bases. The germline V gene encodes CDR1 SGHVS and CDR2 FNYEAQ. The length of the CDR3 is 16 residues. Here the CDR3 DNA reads TGTGCCAGCAGCGCGAACGGGGCGGGGGGACCGTACGAGCAGTACTTC. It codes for CASSANGAGGPYEQYF.

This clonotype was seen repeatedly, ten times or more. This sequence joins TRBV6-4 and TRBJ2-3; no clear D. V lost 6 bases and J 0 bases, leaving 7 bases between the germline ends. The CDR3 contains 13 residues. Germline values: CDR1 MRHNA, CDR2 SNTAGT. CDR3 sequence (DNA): TGTGCCAGCAGCATCGGTAGCACAGATACGCAGTATTTT. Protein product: CASSIGSTDTQYF.

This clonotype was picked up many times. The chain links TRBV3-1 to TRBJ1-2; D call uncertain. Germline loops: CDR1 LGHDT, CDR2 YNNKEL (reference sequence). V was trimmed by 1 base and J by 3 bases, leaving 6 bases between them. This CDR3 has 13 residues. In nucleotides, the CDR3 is TGTGCCAGCAGCCAAGTACGTCACTATGGCTACACCTTC. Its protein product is CASSQVRHYGYTF. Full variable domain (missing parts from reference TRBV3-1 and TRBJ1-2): DTAVSQTPKYLVTQMGNDKSIKCEQNLGHDTMYWYKQDSKKFLKIMFSYNNKELIINETVPNRFSPKSPDKAHLNLHINSLELGDSAVYFCASSQVRHYGYTFGSGTRLTVV.

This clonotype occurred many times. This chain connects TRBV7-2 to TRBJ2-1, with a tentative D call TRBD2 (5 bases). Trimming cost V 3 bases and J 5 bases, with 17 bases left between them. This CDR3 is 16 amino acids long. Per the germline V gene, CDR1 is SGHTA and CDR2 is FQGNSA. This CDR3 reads CASSFEGRGPHNEQFF. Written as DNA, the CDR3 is TGTGCCAGCAGCTTTGAAGGGAGAGGTCCTCACAATGAGCAGTTCTTC.

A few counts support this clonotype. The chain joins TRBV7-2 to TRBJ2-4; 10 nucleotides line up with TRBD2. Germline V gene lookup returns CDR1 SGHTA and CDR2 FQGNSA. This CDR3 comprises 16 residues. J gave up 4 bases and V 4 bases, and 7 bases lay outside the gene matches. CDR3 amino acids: CASSSVAGGGKNIQYF. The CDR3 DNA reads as TGTGCCAGCAGCTCCGTAGCGGGGGGAGGAAAAAACATTCAGTACTTC.

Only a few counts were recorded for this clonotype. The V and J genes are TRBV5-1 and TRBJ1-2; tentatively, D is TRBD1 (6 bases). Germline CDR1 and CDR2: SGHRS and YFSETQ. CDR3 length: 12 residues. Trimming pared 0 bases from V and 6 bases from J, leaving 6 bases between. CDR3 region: CASSLDRDGYTF. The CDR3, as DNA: TGCGCCAGCAGCTTGGACAGGGATGGCTACACCTTC.

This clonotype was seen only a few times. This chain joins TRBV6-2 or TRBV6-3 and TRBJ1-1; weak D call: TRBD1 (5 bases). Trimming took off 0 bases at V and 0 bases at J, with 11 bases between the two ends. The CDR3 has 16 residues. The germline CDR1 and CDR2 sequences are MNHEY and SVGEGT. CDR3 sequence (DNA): TGTGCCAGCAGTTACTCGGAGACAGCTCTGAACACTGAAGCTTTCTTT. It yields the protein CASSYSETALNTEAFF.

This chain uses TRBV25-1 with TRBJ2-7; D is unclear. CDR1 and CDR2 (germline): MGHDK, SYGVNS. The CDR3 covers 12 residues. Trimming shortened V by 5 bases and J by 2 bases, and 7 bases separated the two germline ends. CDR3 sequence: CASSLGTYEQYF. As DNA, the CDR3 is TGTGCCAGCAGTTTAGGAACCTACGAGCAGTACTTC.

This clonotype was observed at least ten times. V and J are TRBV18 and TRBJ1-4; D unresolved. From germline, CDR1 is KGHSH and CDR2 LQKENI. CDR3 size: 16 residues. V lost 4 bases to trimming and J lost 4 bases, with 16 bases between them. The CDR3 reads CASSRRETESNEKLFF. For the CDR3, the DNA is TGTGCCAGCTCACGAAGGGAGACCGAAAGTAATGAAAAACTGTTTTTT.

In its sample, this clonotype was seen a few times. Written as DNA, the CDR3 is TGCGCCAGCAGCCAAGAGGGGGGGAAGACCCGACTTACCTCCTACGAGCAGTACTTC. It codes for CASSQEGGKTRLTSYEQYF. This chain joins TRBV4-1 and TRBJ2-7; 7 bases match TRBD2. In germline, CDR1 is MGHRA, CDR2 YSYEKL. The junction had 14 bases not matched to a gene; V was cut back by 0 bases and J by 0 bases. The CDR3 sequence is 19 residues long.

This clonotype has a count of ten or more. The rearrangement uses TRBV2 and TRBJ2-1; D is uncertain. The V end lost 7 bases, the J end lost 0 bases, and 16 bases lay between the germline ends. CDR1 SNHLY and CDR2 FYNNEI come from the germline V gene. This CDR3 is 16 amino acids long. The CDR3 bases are TGTGCCAGCATGCAGGAAGCCCTAAGCTCCTACAATGAGCAGTTCTTC. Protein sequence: CASMQEALSSYNEQFF.

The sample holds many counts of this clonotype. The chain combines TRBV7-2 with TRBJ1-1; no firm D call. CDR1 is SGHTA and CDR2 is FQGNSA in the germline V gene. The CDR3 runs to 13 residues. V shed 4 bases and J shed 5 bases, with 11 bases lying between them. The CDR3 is CASSSPLGTEAFF. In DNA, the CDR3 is TGTGCCAGCAGCTCCCCCCTCGGAACTGAAGCTTTCTTT.

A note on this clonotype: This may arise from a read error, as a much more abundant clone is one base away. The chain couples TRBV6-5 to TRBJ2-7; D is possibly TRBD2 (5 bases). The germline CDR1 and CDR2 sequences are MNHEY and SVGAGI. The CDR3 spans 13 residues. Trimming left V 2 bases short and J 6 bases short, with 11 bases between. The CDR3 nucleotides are TGTGCCAGCAGTTACCGTCCCGGGGTCGAGCAGTACTTC. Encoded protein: CASSYRPGVEQYF.

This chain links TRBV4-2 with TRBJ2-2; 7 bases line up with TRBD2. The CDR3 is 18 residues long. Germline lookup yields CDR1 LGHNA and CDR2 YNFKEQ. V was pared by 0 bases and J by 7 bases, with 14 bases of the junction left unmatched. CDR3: CASSQEGAGPMRGGELFF. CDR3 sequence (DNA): TGTGCCAGCAGCCAAGAAGGAGCGGGGCCTATGAGAGGCGGGGAGCTGTTTTTT.

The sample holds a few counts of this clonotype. The CDR3: CASSYSAFEAFF. CDR3 in DNA: TGTGCCAGCAGTTACTCGGCCTTTGAAGCTTTCTTT. This chain connects TRBV6-2 or TRBV6-3 to TRBJ1-1; D ambiguous. Germline CDR1 MNHEY, CDR2 SVGEGT. CDR3 length equals 12 residues. V lost 0 bases, J lost 7 bases, and 6 bases lay in between.

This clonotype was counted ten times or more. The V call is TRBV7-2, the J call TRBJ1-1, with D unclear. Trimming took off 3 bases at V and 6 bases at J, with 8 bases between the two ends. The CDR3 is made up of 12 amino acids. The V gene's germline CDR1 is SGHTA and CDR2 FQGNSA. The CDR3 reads CASSFTWSEAFF. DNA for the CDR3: TGTGCCAGCAGCTTCACGTGGTCTGAAGCTTTCTTT. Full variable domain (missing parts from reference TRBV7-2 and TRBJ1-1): GAGVSQSPSNKVTEKGKDVELRCDPISGHTALYWYRQSLGQGLEFLIYFQGNSAPDKSGLPSDRFSAERTGGSVSTLTIQRTQQEDSAVYLCASSFTWSEAFFGQGTRLTVV.

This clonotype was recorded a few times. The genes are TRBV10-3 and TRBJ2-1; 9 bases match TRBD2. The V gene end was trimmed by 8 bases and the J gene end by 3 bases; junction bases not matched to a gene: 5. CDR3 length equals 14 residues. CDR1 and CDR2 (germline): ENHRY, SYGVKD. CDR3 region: CAIQRGAGYNEQFF. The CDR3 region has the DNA TGTGCCATCCAGCGGGGGGCCGGCTACAATGAGCAGTTCTTC.

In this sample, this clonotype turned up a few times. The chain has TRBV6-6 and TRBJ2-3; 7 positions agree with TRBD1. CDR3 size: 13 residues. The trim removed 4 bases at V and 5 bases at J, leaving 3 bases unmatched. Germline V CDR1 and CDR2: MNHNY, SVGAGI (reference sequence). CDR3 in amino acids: CASSFHRGDTQYF. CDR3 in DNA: TGTGCCAGCAGTTTCCACAGGGGAGATACGCAGTATTTT.

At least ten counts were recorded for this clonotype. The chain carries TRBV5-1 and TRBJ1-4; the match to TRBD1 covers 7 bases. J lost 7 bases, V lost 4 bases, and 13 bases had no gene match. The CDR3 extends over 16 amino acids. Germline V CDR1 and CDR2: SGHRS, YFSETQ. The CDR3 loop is CASSGEMTGQFEKLFF. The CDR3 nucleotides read TGCGCCAGCAGCGGTGAAATGACAGGGCAATTTGAAAAACTGTTTTTT.

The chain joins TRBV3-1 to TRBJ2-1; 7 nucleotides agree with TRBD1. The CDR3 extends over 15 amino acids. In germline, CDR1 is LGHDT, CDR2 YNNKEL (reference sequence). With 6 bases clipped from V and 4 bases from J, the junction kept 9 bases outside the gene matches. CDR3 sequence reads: CASSIDREIYNEQFF. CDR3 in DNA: TGTGCCAGCAGTATCGACAGGGAGATATACAATGAGCAGTTCTTC.

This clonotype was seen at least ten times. CDR3 amino acids: CSARARDRALDTQYF. CDR3 DNA: TGCAGTGCTAGAGCCCGGGACAGGGCTTTGGATACGCAGTATTTT. The J gene is TRBJ2-3, the V gene TRBV20-1; TRBD1 aligns across 9 bases. The V segment lost 1 base and the J segment 6 bases; nucleotides outside the gene matches: 8. Germline CDR1 is DFQATT and CDR2 is SNEGSKA (reference sequence). The CDR3 extends over 15 amino acids.

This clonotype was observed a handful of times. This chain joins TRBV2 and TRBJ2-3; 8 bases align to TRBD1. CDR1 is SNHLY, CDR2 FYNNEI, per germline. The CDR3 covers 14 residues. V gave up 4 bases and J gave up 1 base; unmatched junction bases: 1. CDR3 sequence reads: CASSVTGGTDTQYF. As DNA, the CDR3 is TGTGCCAGCAGTGTGACAGGGGGCACAGATACGCAGTATTTT.

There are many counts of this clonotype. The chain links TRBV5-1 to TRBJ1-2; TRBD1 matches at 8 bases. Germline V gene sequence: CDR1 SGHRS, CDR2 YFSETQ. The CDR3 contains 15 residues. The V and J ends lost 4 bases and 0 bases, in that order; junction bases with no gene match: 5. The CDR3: CASSTSTGANYGYTF. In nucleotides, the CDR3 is TGCGCCAGCAGCACCTCGACAGGGGCTAACTATGGCTACACCTTC.